The clone carrying this T cell receptor beta chain was counted a few times. Antigen unknown. This CDR3 spans 13 amino acids. Germline V lookup: CDR1 MGHRA, CDR2 YSYEKL. V lost 6 bases and J lost 2, with 8 bases in between. This record belongs to a study of cytomegalovirus exposure and HLA in healthy donors. Study information: A previous analysis identified 95 million to 120 million unique TCR beta sequences derived from 180 million or so T cells. General study findings and limits: Sequencing artifact likely explains a cluster of highly shared sequence variants. The HLA-A and HLA-B alleles of most subjects were reportedly predicted accurately from TCR beta sequences.

The PCR had 60 Vbeta and 13 Jbeta primers. Assay: immunoSEQ multiplex PCR; the TCRdb copy retains only in-frame clones and omits some. Of approximately 190,000 clones in the sample, roughly 80% were seen once. The TCR comes from a man aged 50 to 59 in good health and CMV-seronegative. This chain joins TRBV4-1 and TRBJ1-5; D is uncertain. Sequencing used PBMCs. The CDR3 nucleotides are TGCGCCAGCAGTTCAATTGGCAATCAGCCCCAGCATTTT. It codes for CASSSIGNQPQHF.